Detailed here is one T cell receptor (beta chain). The data stem from a study of identical twins. Unique molecular identifiers were present on the cDNA, and a universal primer site came from template switching. TCRdb redid the calling of the 5' RACE reads with MiXCR, one entry per CDR3 protein. The repertoire holds 520,000 or so distinct CDR3 sequences, with roughly a fifth as singletons. The data also belong to a second study, concerning T cells expressing NK-cell markers. Turning to that study: Over 5 donors had dominant NKG2C+ clonotypes that comprised roughly 1.0-7.5% of their CD8+ T cells.

Material for sequencing was CD4+ T cells sorted from blood. This receptor was taken from a woman between 18 and 29 years old in good health.

CDR3: CASTVTGTSEETQYF. CDR3 DNA sequence: TGCGCCAGCACCGTGACCGGGACTAGTGAGGAGACCCAGTACTTC. This sequence joins TRBV5-1 and TRBJ2-5, with 8 bases lining up with TRBD2. V trimming: 6 bases; J trimming: 5 bases; junction bases outside the gene matches: 12. Per the germline V gene, CDR1 is SGHRS and CDR2 is YFSETQ. This CDR3 is built from 15 residues. Complete variable domain (other parts from reference TRBV5-1 and TRBJ2-5): KAGVTQTPRYLIKTRGQQVTLSCSPISGHRSVSWYQQTPGQGLQFLFEYFSETQRNKGNFPGRFSGRQFSNSRSEMNVSTLELGDSALYLCASTVTGTSEETQYFGPGTRLLVL.